What follows are 21 T cell receptor beta chains derived from one specimen sequenced in a study of blood T cell repertoires in COVID-19. TCRdb keeps only in-frame clones here, not all; method: immunoSEQ multiplex PCR. Among around 82,000 clones, 85% were seen once, and the ten largest hold roughly 9.6%. The material sequenced was peripheral blood. The receptors derive from a man between 45 and 60 years old with COVID-19, enrolled during active disease.

The rearrangement uses TRBV28 and TRBJ2-6, with TRBD1 matching over 10 bases. The CDR3 covers 16 residues. Germline V gene sequence: CDR1 MDHEN, CDR2 SYDVKM. With V trimmed by 6 bases and J by 3 bases, 5 bases remained unmatched. This chain's CDR3 is CASRRTGGDGANVLTF. As DNA, the CDR3 is TGTGCCAGCAGAAGGACAGGGGGAGATGGGGCCAACGTCCTGACTTTC.

The chain is built from TRBV28 and TRBJ1-2; D is undetermined. V lost 2 bases to trimming and J lost 8 bases, with 9 bases between them. The CDR3 length is 12 residues. Germline V gives CDR1 MDHEN, CDR2 SYDVKM. CDR3 in DNA: TGTGCCAGCAGTTTAAACATAAAGGGCTACACCTTC. Amino acid sequence: CASSLNIKGYTF.

The chain couples TRBV7-3 to TRBJ2-1; 10 nucleotides match TRBD2. The J segment lost 4 bases and the V segment lost 3 bases, leaving 6 bases of the junction unmatched. The CDR3 is made up of 16 amino acids. Germline CDR1 reads SGHTA; CDR2 reads FQGTGA. The CDR3 loop reads CASSFPSGSGYNEQFF. CDR3 coding DNA: TGTGCCAGCAGCTTTCCTAGCGGGAGTGGGTACAATGAGCAGTTCTTC.

The J gene is TRBJ2-5, the V gene TRBV5-6; a weak D match, TRBD1 (6 bases). The germline V and J ends were trimmed by 2 bases and 0 bases, with 14 bases remaining between them. Per germline, CDR1 SGHDT and CDR2 YYEEEE. The CDR3 loop spans 16 amino acids. The chain's CDR3 is CASSFRARGYQETQYF. The CDR3 DNA reads TGTGCCAGCAGCTTTAGGGCCAGGGGATACCAAGAGACCCAGTACTTC.

The chain has TRBV10-3 and TRBJ1-2, with TRBD1 matching 8 bases. This CDR3 comprises 13 residues. The trim removed 6 bases at V and 8 bases at J, leaving 8 bases unmatched. Germline CDR1 and CDR2: ENHRY and SYGVKD. The CDR3 DNA sequence: TGTGCCATCAGCCCTGGGACAGGAGAGGGCTACACCTTC. Residues: CAISPGTGEGYTF.

V and J are TRBV18 and TRBJ2-5, with D unresolved. This CDR3 is built from 13 residues. Between the trimmed V and J ends, which lost 2 bases and 5 bases, there was a span of 9 bases. Germline CDR1 KGHSH, CDR2 LQKENI. The CDR3: CASSPIPRETQYF. For the CDR3, the DNA is TGTGCCAGCTCACCAATTCCCAGGGAGACCCAGTACTTC. The variable domain in full, with the rest retrieved from reference TRBV18 and TRBJ2-5, is NAGVMQNPRHLVRRRGQEARLRCSPMKGHSHVYWYRQLPEEGLKFMVYLQKENIIDESGMPKERFSAEFPKEGPSILRIQQVVRGDSAAYFCASSPIPRETQYFGPGTRLLVL.

This chain uses TRBV5-5 with TRBJ2-7; 8 bases line up with TRBD2. The length of the CDR3 is 17 residues. The V gene end was trimmed by 5 bases and the J gene end by 7 bases; junction bases not matched to a gene: 20. Germline-derived CDR1 and CDR2 are SGHKS and YYEKEE (reference sequence). Here the CDR3 DNA reads TGTGCCAGCAGGACAAAGGGATCCCAGCGGGAGTCTCTGGAGCAGTACTTC. It translates to CASRTKGSQRESLEQYF.

V is TRBV7-2 and J is TRBJ2-1, with 8 bases lining up with TRBD2. From germline, CDR1 is SGHTA and CDR2 FQGNSA. The CDR3 has 14 amino acids. Losses at the gene ends were 4 bases for V and 7 bases for J; bases not matched to a gene: 6. CDR3 protein: CASSSLSGINEQFF. The DNA of the CDR3 is TGTGCCAGCAGCTCACTTAGCGGGATTAATGAGCAGTTCTTC.

CDR3 amino acids: CASSLHRDEQYF. The CDR3 bases are TGTGCCAGCAGCCTCCACAGGGACGAGCAGTACTTC. The chain carries TRBV6-5 and TRBJ2-7, with TRBD1 as a possible D gene (6 bases). Trimming removed 6 bases from V and 5 bases from J, with 11 bases in between. From germline, CDR1 is MNHEY and CDR2 SVGAGI. The CDR3 is 12 residues long.

The DNA of the CDR3 is TGTGCCAGTAGTGGGGGGAACAGACAAGAGACCCAGTACTTC. Translating it yields CASSGGNRQETQYF. J is TRBJ2-5 and V is TRBV19; tentative D call: TRBD2 (6 bases). CDR1 and CDR2 (germline): LNHDA, SQIVND (reference sequence). This CDR3 region has 14 residues. Deletions cut 5 bases from V and 2 bases from J, with 12 bases between.

This chain connects TRBV20-1 to TRBJ2-7, with D possibly matching TRBD1 (5 bases). The CDR3 sequence is 11 residues long. V lost 7 bases to trimming and J lost 5 bases, with 12 bases between them. From germline, CDR1 is DFQATT and CDR2 SNEGSKA (reference sequence). CDR3: CSGQGMDEQYF. As DNA, the CDR3 is TGCAGTGGGCAGGGTATGGACGAGCAGTACTTC.

The chain links TRBV14 to TRBJ2-7, with D perhaps matching TRBD1 (6 bases). There are 9 residues in the CDR3. Germline-derived CDR1 and CDR2 are SGHDN and FVKESK. CDR3 loop: CVVKGGQYF. As DNA, the CDR3 is TGTGTCGTTAAAGGGGGTCAGTACTTC.

The J gene is TRBJ1-1, the V gene TRBV28; the D is unclear. Germline-derived CDR1 and CDR2 are MDHEN and SYDVKM. The V and J ends lost 7 bases and 1 base respectively, with 10 bases between them. CDR3 size: 13 residues. CDR3 sequence (DNA): TGTGCCAGCACTAGACCCCAGAACACTGAAGCTTTCTTT. This encodes CASTRPQNTEAFF.

This chain uses TRBV19 with TRBJ1-1, with D unresolved. The CDR3 loop spans 12 amino acids. Germline CDR1 LNHDA, CDR2 SQIVND (reference sequence). V lost 3 bases, J lost 7 bases, and 9 bases lay in between. The CDR3 DNA sequence: TGTGCCAGTAGTATTTTAGGAGTTGAAGCTTTCTTT. Translation: CASSILGVEAFF.

J is TRBJ1-5 and V is TRBV30; D is unresolved. CDR3 length: 13 residues. Germline CDR1 reads GTSNPN; CDR2 reads SVGIG (reference sequence). The V gene lost 2 bases and the J gene lost 5 bases, with 10 bases spanning the gap. CDR3 amino acids: CAWSPLADQPQHF. CDR3 in DNA: TGTGCCTGGAGTCCCCTAGCGGATCAGCCCCAGCATTTT.

This clone was counted only a few times. CDR3 in DNA: TGTGCCAGCTCACCTGACCACCAGGGGAACGAGCAGTACTTC. Translated, it gives CASSPDHQGNEQYF. The rearrangement uses TRBV18 and TRBJ2-7, with D maybe TRBD1 (6 bases). The V gene lost 3 bases and the J gene lost 5 bases, with 14 bases spanning the gap. The CDR3 extends over 14 amino acids. Germline CDR1 is KGHSH and CDR2 is LQKENI. The whole variable domain, remainder taken from reference TRBV18 and TRBJ2-7, is NAGVMQNPRHLVRRRGQEARLRCSPMKGHSHVYWYRQLPEEGLKFMVYLQKENIIDESGMPKERFSAEFPKEGPSILRIQQVVRGDSAAYFCASSPDHQGNEQYFGPGTRLTVT.

The chain combines TRBV5-6 with TRBJ1-1; maybe TRBD1 (5 bases). V lost 4 bases and J lost 4, with 17 bases in between. CDR1 is SGHDT, CDR2 YYEEEE, per germline. This CDR3 has 15 residues. CDR3 coding DNA: TGTGCCAGCAGCCTATGGACCGAAAGGGGCACTGAAGCTTTCTTT. Its translation is CASSLWTERGTEAFF.

This clone was picked up one time. The chain recombines TRBV28 with TRBJ1-5, with TRBD1 identical over 7 bases. The CDR3 spans 15 residues. CDR1 and CDR2 (germline): MDHEN, SYDVKM. Trimming cost V 7 bases and J 4 bases; bases outside gene matches: 10. CDR3 loop: CASTPGDRRNQPQHF. The CDR3 DNA sequence: TGTGCCAGCACCCCCGGGGACAGAAGAAATCAGCCCCAGCATTTT.

This clone occurred a few times. This chain joins TRBV5-5 and TRBJ1-3, with 7 nucleotides matching TRBD1. The CDR3 is 14 residues long. Germline CDR1 SGHKS, CDR2 YYEKEE (reference sequence). V was pared by 2 bases and J by 2 bases, with 1 base of the junction left unmatched. CDR3 residues: CASSLDRAGNTIYF. CDR3 DNA: TGTGCCAGCAGCTTAGACAGGGCTGGAAACACCATATATTTT.

The chain recombines TRBV6-1 with TRBJ1-5; perhaps TRBD1 as D (6 bases). CDR3 length: 15 residues. Germline CDR1 is MNHNS and CDR2 is SASEGT. V dropped 3 bases and J dropped 7 bases, with 16 bases sitting between them. CDR3 sequence: CASSEGVGARQPQHF. The CDR3 nucleotides read TGTGCCAGCAGTGAGGGTGTGGGGGCTAGGCAGCCCCAGCATTTT.

This clone was seen more than once but under ten times. This rearrangement joins TRBV29-1 to TRBJ1-1; unclear D gene. Germline CDR1 is SQVTM and CDR2 is ANQGSEA. This CDR3 is 8 amino acids long. The CDR3 region is CNYTEAFF. Written as DNA, the CDR3 is TGCAACTACACTGAAGCTTTCTTT.